The rows below give T cell receptor beta chains drawn from one sample of a study of cytomegalovirus exposure and HLA in healthy donors. Assay used: immunoSEQ multiplex PCR; TCRdb lists only in-frame clones, some missing. The sample carries 130,000 or so clones, more than 75% recorded once. Sequencing used PBMCs. These receptors were obtained from a woman in her twenties or thirties in good health and CMV-seronegative. Each CDR3 is given with its conserved first and last residue. Each record gives: D gene, clone size, CDR3 length, V gene, J gene, CDR3 DNA, CDR3 protein. D genes are given only for firm matches. Expanded clones are given a class, and other clones once, few, many or no size at all.

D gene: TRBD1; clone size: .; CDR3 length: 16; V gene: TRBV9; J gene: TRBJ2-2; CDR3 DNA: TGTGCCAGCAGCCCCAGGACAGGTTCGAACACCGGGGAGCTGTTTTTT; CDR3 protein: CASSPRTGSNTGELFF
D gene: TRBD2; clone size: .; CDR3 length: 15; V gene: TRBV27; J gene: TRBJ2-5; CDR3 DNA: TGTGCCAGCAGTTCACAACTAGCGGGAAGGGAGACCCAGTACTTC; CDR3 protein: CASSSQLAGRETQYF
D gene: TRBD2; clone size: .; CDR3 length: 16; V gene: TRBV19; J gene: TRBJ2-3; CDR3 DNA: TGTGCCAGTAGTATTCGTAGCGGGGGCATCGGAGATACGCAGTATTTT; CDR3 protein: CASSIRSGGIGDTQYF
D gene: TRBD2; clone size: .; CDR3 length: 14; V gene: TRBV29-1; J gene: TRBJ2-3; CDR3 DNA: TGCAGCGCTCTCCGGGAGGCTAGCACAGATACGCAGTATTTT; CDR3 protein: CSALREASTDTQYF
D gene: TRBD2; clone size: .; CDR3 length: 16; V gene: TRBV5-1; J gene: TRBJ2-1; CDR3 DNA: TGCGCCAGCAGCACACTAGCGGGGAGCTCCTACAATGAGCAGTTCTTC; CDR3 protein: CASSTLAGSSYNEQFF
D gene: .; clone size: .; CDR3 length: 15; V gene: TRBV7-9; J gene: TRBJ1-3; CDR3 DNA: TGTGCCAGCAGTTCATTCGGGGGGTCTGGAAACACCATATATTTT; CDR3 protein: CASSSFGGSGNTIYF
D gene: .; clone size: .; CDR3 length: 14; V gene: TRBV28; J gene: TRBJ1-5; CDR3 DNA: TGTGCTGGGGGCCCAGGGGCGCTCGGTCAGCCCCAGCATTTT; CDR3 protein: CAGGPGALGQPQHF
D gene: .; clone size: .; CDR3 length: 17; V gene: TRBV4-3; J gene: TRBJ2-7; CDR3 DNA: TGCGCCAGCAGCCAAGATTGGCCCGGGACACTCTCCTACGAGCAGTACTTC; CDR3 protein: CASSQDWPGTLSYEQYF
D gene: TRBD2; clone size: .; CDR3 length: 20; V gene: TRBV28; J gene: TRBJ2-2; CDR3 DNA: TGTGCCAGCAGTTTATGGAGAAGGCGGGAGGGCCGGCGCGGAACCGGGGAGCTGTTTTTT; CDR3 protein: CASSLWRRREGRRGTGELFF
D gene: TRBD2; clone size: .; CDR3 length: 16; V gene: TRBV27; J gene: TRBJ2-1; CDR3 DNA: TGTGCCAGCAGTTCACCACCGGGACTAGCTGACAATGAGCAGTTCTTC; CDR3 protein: CASSSPPGLADNEQFF
D gene: .; clone size: .; CDR3 length: 16; V gene: TRBV4-1; J gene: TRBJ2-3; CDR3 DNA: TGCGCCAGCAGCCAAGTGGGGCTCGCGTCTTCCGATACGCAGTATTTT; CDR3 protein: CASSQVGLASSDTQYF
D gene: TRBD2; clone size: once; CDR3 length: 13; V gene: TRBV27; J gene: TRBJ2-3; CDR3 DNA: TGTGCCAGCAGAGCGGGAAACTCAGATACGCAGTATTTT; CDR3 protein: CASRAGNSDTQYF
D gene: TRBD2; clone size: few; CDR3 length: 15; V gene: TRBV6-5; J gene: TRBJ2-1; CDR3 DNA: TGTGCCAGCAGTTACGGGGCGGGAGGGCCTGATGAGCAGTTCTTC; CDR3 protein: CASSYGAGGPDEQFF
D gene: TRBD1; clone size: .; CDR3 length: 15; V gene: TRBV5-4; J gene: TRBJ2-5; CDR3 DNA: TGTGCCAGCAGCCCCGACAGGGGCGAGGGGGGGACCCAGTACTTC; CDR3 protein: CASSPDRGEGGTQYF
D gene: TRBD1; clone size: .; CDR3 length: 14; V gene: TRBV11-2; J gene: TRBJ2-1; CDR3 DNA: TGTGCCAGCAGGGGGACAGGGGCCTACAATGAGCAGTTCTTC; CDR3 protein: CASRGTGAYNEQFF
D gene: .; clone size: .; CDR3 length: 15; V gene: TRBV4-1; J gene: TRBJ2-2; CDR3 DNA: TGCGCCAGCAGCCACGATCCACTGAACACCGGGGAGCTGTTTTTT; CDR3 protein: CASSHDPLNTGELFF
D gene: TRBD1; clone size: .; CDR3 length: 15; V gene: TRBV5-1; J gene: TRBJ2-2; CDR3 DNA: TGCGCCAGCAGCTTCGGACAGGGTGGCACCGGGGAGCTGTTTTTT; CDR3 protein: CASSFGQGGTGELFF
D gene: .; clone size: .; CDR3 length: 14; V gene: TRBV6-1; J gene: TRBJ1-5; CDR3 DNA: TGTGCCACCCTGGACGGGGGAGGCAATCAGCCCCAGCATTTT; CDR3 protein: CATLDGGGNQPQHF
D gene: .; clone size: few; CDR3 length: 13; V gene: TRBV5-8; J gene: TRBJ1-5; CDR3 DNA: TGTGCCAGCAGACATATGACACTTCAGCCCCAGCATTTT; CDR3 protein: CASRHMTLQPQHF
D gene: TRBD2; clone size: .; CDR3 length: 16; V gene: TRBV15; J gene: TRBJ2-1; CDR3 DNA: TGTGCCACCAGCAGAGGGGGGGGGAAGGTACGGATTGAGCAGTTCTTC; CDR3 protein: CATSRGGGKVRIEQFF
D gene: TRBD1; clone size: once; CDR3 length: 15; V gene: TRBV7-9; J gene: TRBJ1-2; CDR3 DNA: TGTGCCAGCAGCACCTTGTATGAGGGGGCGCGAGGCTACACCTTC; CDR3 protein: CASSTLYEGARGYTF
D gene: TRBD1; clone size: .; CDR3 length: 16; V gene: TRBV27; J gene: TRBJ2-2; CDR3 DNA: TGTGCCAGCAGTTCCCTACCGGGACAGAGGTCCGGGGAGCTGTTTTTT; CDR3 protein: CASSSLPGQRSGELFF
D gene: TRBD1; clone size: .; CDR3 length: 15; V gene: TRBV29-1; J gene: TRBJ1-2; CDR3 DNA: TGCAGCGTTGAAGGGGACAGGGAGATTAACTATGGCTACACCTTC; CDR3 protein: CSVEGDREINYGYTF
D gene: .; clone size: .; CDR3 length: 18; V gene: TRBV4-3; J gene: TRBJ2-1; CDR3 DNA: TGCGCCAGCAGCCGGGACGGGGGGCGGAGAAACTCCTACAATGAGCAGTTCTTC; CDR3 protein: CASSRDGGRRNSYNEQFF
D gene: .; clone size: .; CDR3 length: 17; V gene: TRBV5-6; J gene: TRBJ2-3; CDR3 DNA: TGTGCCAGCAGCTTGACTAAGACAGGACTGGGCACAGATACGCAGTATTTT; CDR3 protein: CASSLTKTGLGTDTQYF
D gene: .; clone size: .; CDR3 length: 17; V gene: TRBV28; J gene: TRBJ1-5; CDR3 DNA: TGTGCCAGCAGTTTAGGGGGCCCCCCACGGGGCAATCAGCCCCAGCATTTT; CDR3 protein: CASSLGGPPRGNQPQHF